The 18 T cell receptor beta chains presented below share a single source sample, sequenced in a study of T-cell memory formation after mild COVID-19. TCRdb recomputed calls from the 5' RACE reads with MiXCR, one row per CDR3 protein. The sample records 270,000 or so distinct CDR3 sequences, more than 15% being singletons. The sample taken for sequencing was PBMCs or a T cell subset sorted from them (not recorded which). The receptors were gathered from a man aged 18 to 29 who had mild COVID-19 (a few samples of this study predate the infection). Cell type and time point are not known.

The rearrangement links TRBV9 to TRBJ2-3; D is uncertain. The CDR3 contains 11 residues. Germline V gene lookup returns CDR1 SGDLS and CDR2 YYNGEE. V lost 3 bases, J lost 4 bases, and 3 bases lay in between. The CDR3 DNA follows: TGTGCCAGCAGCGCGTCAGATACGCAGTATTTT. Amino acid sequence: CASSASDTQYF.

This chain links TRBV2 with TRBJ2-7, with no clear D. The germline V and J ends were trimmed by 7 bases and 6 bases, with 13 bases remaining between them. This CDR3 has 12 residues. Germline V gives CDR1 SNHLY, CDR2 FYNNEI. The CDR3 coding sequence is TGTGCCAGCACATTAGAATCTCCCGAGCAGTACGTC. This translates into CASTLESPEQYV.

This clonotype was seen at least ten times. The chain has TRBV7-9 and TRBJ1-1; 9 bases agree with TRBD1. The CDR3 contains 15 residues. V trimming: 5 bases; J trimming: 4 bases; junction bases outside the gene matches: 8. The germline V gene has CDR1 SEHNR and CDR2 FQNEAQ (reference sequence). The CDR3 DNA reads as TGTGCCAGCAGCGATAACAGGGGGCTGAGCACTGAAGCTTTCTTT. Translation gives CASSDNRGLSTEAFF.

This clonotype turned up a few times. The chain combines TRBV5-6 with TRBJ2-7; 8 nucleotides match TRBD2. Germline CDR1 is SGHDT and CDR2 is YYEEEE. Trimming at V came to 3 bases and at J to 1 base, leaving 12 bases not matched to a gene. The CDR3 loop spans 17 amino acids. CDR3 region: CASSSGGGSLTSYEQYV. The CDR3 region has the DNA TGTGCCAGCAGCTCGGGCGGGGGGAGCCTGACGTCCTACGAGCAGTACGTC.

V gene TRBV29-1 combines with J gene TRBJ1-2; the D gene is possibly TRBD1 (5 bases). Per germline, CDR1 SQVTM and CDR2 ANQGSEA. The CDR3 consists of 14 residues. V was shortened by 7 bases and J by 0 bases, with 15 bases between the two germline ends. The CDR3 region has the DNA TGCAGCGCCACAGAGGCGACAGCTAACTATGGCTACACCTTC. Protein product: CSATEATANYGYTF.

V is TRBV5-1 and J is TRBJ2-3; 15 nucleotides line up with TRBD2. Losses at the gene ends were 4 bases for V and 3 bases for J; bases not matched to a gene: 6. Germline V gene sequence: CDR1 SGHRS, CDR2 YFSETQ. The CDR3 is 17 residues long. The CDR3 is CASSRRTSGGDTDTQYF. The CDR3 bases are TGCGCCAGCAGCCGGCGGACTAGCGGGGGGGATACAGATACGCAGTATTTT.

The chain combines TRBV12-3 or TRBV12-4 with TRBJ2-1; D might be TRBD1 or TRBD2, each matching 5 bases. Trimming removed 5 bases at V and 1 base at J, with 15 bases between. This CDR3 has 16 amino acids. CDR3 DNA: TGTGCCAGCAGTAGACTTCCGGGACCATCCTACAATGAGCAGTTCTTC. Encoded protein: CASSRLPGPSYNEQFF.

The V gene is TRBV15, the J gene TRBJ2-7, with TRBD2 as a possible D gene (6 bases). The CDR3 is 15 amino acids. Germline loops: CDR1 LNHNV, CDR2 YYDKDF (reference sequence). Trimming removed 0 bases at V and 3 bases at J, with 12 bases between. In DNA form, the CDR3 reads TGTGCCACCAGCAGAGATCTGGGGGGTCTCTACGAGCAGTACGTC. Protein sequence: CATSRDLGGLYEQYV.

There are a few counts of this clonotype. The chain couples TRBV5-1 to TRBJ2-7; D call uncertain. CDR3 length: 14 amino acids. The germline gives CDR1 SGHRS, CDR2 YFSETQ. The V end was cut by 2 bases, the J end by 2 bases, with 11 bases between. CDR3 in DNA: TGCGCCAGCAGCTTAGGTGAGGTCGCCTACGAGCAGTACGTC. Translated: CASSLGEVAYEQYV.

This clonotype occurred a few times. The rearrangement joins TRBV6-2 or TRBV6-3 to TRBJ1-1; TRBD1 aligns across 11 bases. V was pared by 6 bases and J by 3 bases, with 6 bases of the junction left unmatched. Germline CDR1 is MNHEY and CDR2 is SVGEGT. This CDR3 comprises 15 residues. The CDR3 bases are TGTGCCAGCAGCCATTTGGACAGGGGGCACACTGAAGCTTTCTTT. It codes for CASSHLDRGHTEAFF.

With respect to this clonotype: This may come from a read error, since a much larger clone is one base off. This chain uses TRBV11-3 with TRBJ2-7; 8 nucleotides agree with TRBD1. Germline trimming cut 4 bases from V and 1 base from J; bases unmatched to any gene: 3. The V gene's germline CDR1 is SGHNT and CDR2 YENEEA. The CDR3 sequence is 14 residues long. The CDR3 reads CASSSWDRSYEQYV. CDR3 bases: TGTGCCAGCAGCTCCTGGGACAGGTCCTACGAGCAGTACGTC.

This clonotype was detected only a few times. The chain carries TRBV9 and TRBJ2-2; TRBD1 agrees at 9 bases. V lost 3 bases, J lost 8 bases, and 14 bases stayed unmatched. Germline CDR1 and CDR2: SGDLS and YYNGEE. The CDR3 is 17 amino acids. The CDR3 DNA sequence: TGTGCCAGCAGCGCAACCGGGACAGGGTCGGCCAGTGGGGAGCTGTTTTTT. This translates into CASSATGTGSASGELFF.

The chain links TRBV7-9 to TRBJ1-4; D unresolved. The CDR3 runs to 17 residues. V lost 4 bases, J lost 0 bases, and 15 bases lay in between. CDR1 is SEHNR and CDR2 is FQNEAQ in the germline V gene (reference sequence). The CDR3 spells CASSSRGGKTTNEKLFF. CDR3 sequence (DNA): TGTGCCAGCAGCTCCAGAGGAGGGAAGACAACTAATGAAAAACTGTTTTTT.

A few counts support this clonotype. V gene TRBV7-2 combines with J gene TRBJ1-6; TRBD1 matches at 8 bases. This CDR3 comprises 16 residues. The germline gives CDR1 SGHTA, CDR2 FQGNSA. The V and J ends lost 4 bases and 7 bases, in that order; junction bases with no gene match: 9. The chain's CDR3 is CASSSLTGEGNSPLHF. The CDR3 nucleotides are TGTGCCAGCAGCTCGTTGACAGGGGAAGGAAATTCACCCCTCCACTTT.

This clonotype occurred many times. V is TRBV7-2 and J is TRBJ2-3; TRBD2 might be the D (5 bases). CDR1 and CDR2 (germline): SGHTA, FQGNSA. Trimming cost V 5 bases and J 8 bases, with 14 bases left between them. This CDR3 comprises 13 residues. The CDR3 bases are TGTGCCAGCAGCGAGAATGCACGGGGTACGCAGTATTTT. Translated: CASSENARGTQYF.

The gene calls are TRBV12-3 or TRBV12-4 and TRBJ1-6, with D possibly matching TRBD1 (5 bases). V shed 7 bases and J shed 6 bases, with 19 bases lying between them. There are 16 residues in the CDR3. CDR3 nucleotides: TGTGCCAGCATCCTACATGGGGGAAGAGGTAATTCACCCCTCCACTTT. This codes for CASILHGGRGNSPLHF.

The chain employs TRBV10-1 and TRBJ2-7, with D possibly being TRBD2 (6 bases). CDR3 size: 13 residues. Per germline, CDR1 WNHNN and CDR2 SYGVQD (reference sequence). The V end lost 9 bases, the J end lost 2 bases, and 14 bases lay between the germline ends. The CDR3 DNA follows: TGCGCCAGTTCGGGACTGGCAACCTACGAGCAGTACTTC. It codes for CASSGLATYEQYF.

This sequence joins TRBV6-5 and TRBJ1-2, with no clear D. The CDR3 length is 13 residues. The germline V gene encodes CDR1 MNHEY and CDR2 SVGAGI. Trimming removed 8 bases at V and 2 bases at J, with 12 bases between. CDR3 in amino acids: CASSLRRNYGYTF. CDR3 sequence (DNA): TGTGCCAGCTCATTAAGGCGAAACTATGGCTACACCTTC.